This paragraph reports one TCR beta chain. Antigen specificity is unknown. Naive CD4+ cells were CD45RA-selected; the remaining cells were memory. This sample is part of a study of shared clonotypes between healthy human individuals. Study overall: A couple of women and a few men aged 18 to 49 served as donors. Findings of the study overall: Clonotype sharing among donors, it was expected, would be affected by sequencing depth.

The repertoire was sequenced with immunoSEQ multiplex PCR; TCRdb's copy has only in-frame clones and lacks some. The data contain about 980,000 clones, roughly 72% of them singletons. CDR3 length equals 16 residues. Germline loops: CDR1 LGHNT, CDR2 FRNRAP. V lost 0 bases and J lost 7; bases outside the gene matches: 4. The chain combines TRBV12-5 with TRBJ1-5, with 12 bases fitting TRBD1. The TCR originated in a man between 18 and 29 years old in good health. The sequenced material came from memory CD4+ T cells sorted from blood. Subset of the sample: CD45RA-negative fraction. The DNA for the CDR3 is TGTGCTAGTGGTTTGGTATTAGGGACAGGGGGCCAGCCCCAGCATTTT. As protein: CASGLVLGTGGQPQHF.